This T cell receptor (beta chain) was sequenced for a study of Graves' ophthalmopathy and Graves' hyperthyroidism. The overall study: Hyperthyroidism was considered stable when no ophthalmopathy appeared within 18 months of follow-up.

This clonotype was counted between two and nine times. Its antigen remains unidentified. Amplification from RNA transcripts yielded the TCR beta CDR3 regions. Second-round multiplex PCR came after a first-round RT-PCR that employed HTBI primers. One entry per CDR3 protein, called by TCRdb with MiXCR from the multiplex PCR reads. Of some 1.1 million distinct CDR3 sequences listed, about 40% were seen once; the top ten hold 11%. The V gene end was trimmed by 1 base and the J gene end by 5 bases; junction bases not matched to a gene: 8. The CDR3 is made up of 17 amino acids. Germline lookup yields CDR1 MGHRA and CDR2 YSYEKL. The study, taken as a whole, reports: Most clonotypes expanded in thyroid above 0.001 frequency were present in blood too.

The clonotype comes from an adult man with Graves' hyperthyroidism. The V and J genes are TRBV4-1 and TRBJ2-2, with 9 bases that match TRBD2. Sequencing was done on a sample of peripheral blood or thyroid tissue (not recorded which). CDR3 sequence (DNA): TGCGCCAGCAGCCAAGGCCGCGGGGGGGCTCGGACCGGGGAGCTGTTTTTT. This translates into CASSQGRGGARTGELFF.